Described below is a single T cell receptor (beta chain) sequence and its context. The sample comes from a study of OX40 agonist ivuxolimab in advanced cancers. The assay was immunoSEQ multiplex PCR, and TCRdb's table has in-frame clones only and misses some. The sample holds over 80,000 clones, 75% to 90% seen once. The CDR3 is made up of 15 amino acids. V gave up 3 bases and J gave up 2 bases, with 12 bases separating them. The germline gives CDR1 LGHNT, CDR2 FRNRAP. This clonotype was obtained from an adult with an advanced solid tumor such as melanoma, head and neck, liver or kidney cancer. The sample here was CD4+ or CD8+ T cells sorted from blood, taken in a trial of the OX40 agonist ivuxolimab. The rearrangement joins TRBV12-5 to TRBJ2-3, with no clear D. DNA of the CDR3: TGTGCTAGTGGTTTCTTGCCAGGATCCACAGATACGCAGTATTTT. It translates to CASGFLPGSTDTQYF.